This T cell receptor beta chain was profiled in a study of blood T cells in healthy people across ages. Sample-barcoded 5' priming and a J-beta primer mix drove a second PCR of about 7 to 11 cycles. TCRdb redid the calling of the 5' RACE reads with MiXCR, one entry per CDR3 protein. The repertoire holds roughly 730,000 distinct CDR3 sequences, with around 50% as singletons. Germline V gives CDR1 SQVTM, CDR2 ANQGSEA. V lost 4 bases to trimming and J lost 3 bases; unmatched junction nucleotides: 8. The CDR3 is made up of 15 amino acids. This receptor was taken from a man aged 35-49 years in good health. This chain joins TRBV29-1 and TRBJ2-7; TRBD2 matches at 11 bases. The sample was blood. The CDR3 spells CSVVPGTSGHYEQYF. The CDR3 DNA sequence: TGCAGCGTTGTCCCCGGGACTAGCGGACACTACGAGCAGTACTTC.